This TCR beta chain comes out of a study of blood T cell repertoires in COVID-19. Participant age was 18 to 89 years, and participants resided in fewer than 25 US areas. Participants had their cohort set by participant-reported clinical history. The recovered donors of Cohort 3 showed two negative PCRs, clearance, or symptom resolution. Trimming at V came to 5 bases and at J to 4 bases, leaving 3 bases not matched to a gene. The CDR3 spans 15 residues. Germline V gene lookup returns CDR1 MNHEY and CDR2 SMNVEV (reference sequence). Profiled with immunoSEQ multiplex PCR; TCRdb holds only in-frame clones, not every one. This table holds about 250,000 clones, 80% to 90% found once.

The material sequenced was PBMCs or T cells enriched from blood (not recorded which). The clonotype comes from a woman aged 25 to 39 who had recovered from COVID-19. The chain employs TRBV27 and TRBJ2-1, with 12 bases lining up with TRBD2. CDR3 residues: CASSPLAGGYNEQFF. CDR3 coding DNA: TGTGCCAGCAGTCCTCTAGCGGGGGGGTACAATGAGCAGTTCTTC.